This T cell receptor beta chain was identified in a study of CD8+ T cells in alopecia areata. Study overall: Patients in the treated group were given tofacitinib by mouth, 5 to 10 mg twice a day. Overall study findings and caveats: Lesional scalp displayed greater clonality than normal scalp, most notably in alopecia totalis/universalis.

Sequencing relied on a cDNA template that was reverse transcribed from extracted RNA. The method was immunoSEQ multiplex PCR; TCRdb's version includes in-frame clones alone and lacks a portion of them. The sample consists of about 97,000 clones, about two fifths of them appearing once. Investigators sorted PBMCs to obtain both CD4+ and CD8+ T cells. For this clone: Its antigen is not known.

After removal of 5 bases from V and 7 bases from J, the junction contained 11 bases not matched to a gene. The CDR3 consists of 16 residues. Germline CDR1 reads KGHSH; CDR2 reads LQKENI. Specimen: CD4+ T cells sorted from blood. The chain uses TRBV18 and TRBJ2-1; 10 bases match TRBD2. The TCR comes from a human donor with alopecia areata. Written as DNA, the CDR3 is TGTGCCAGCTCATACAAAAGCGGGGGGGCCTGGAATGAGCAGTTCTTC. This gives the protein CASSYKSGGAWNEQFF.